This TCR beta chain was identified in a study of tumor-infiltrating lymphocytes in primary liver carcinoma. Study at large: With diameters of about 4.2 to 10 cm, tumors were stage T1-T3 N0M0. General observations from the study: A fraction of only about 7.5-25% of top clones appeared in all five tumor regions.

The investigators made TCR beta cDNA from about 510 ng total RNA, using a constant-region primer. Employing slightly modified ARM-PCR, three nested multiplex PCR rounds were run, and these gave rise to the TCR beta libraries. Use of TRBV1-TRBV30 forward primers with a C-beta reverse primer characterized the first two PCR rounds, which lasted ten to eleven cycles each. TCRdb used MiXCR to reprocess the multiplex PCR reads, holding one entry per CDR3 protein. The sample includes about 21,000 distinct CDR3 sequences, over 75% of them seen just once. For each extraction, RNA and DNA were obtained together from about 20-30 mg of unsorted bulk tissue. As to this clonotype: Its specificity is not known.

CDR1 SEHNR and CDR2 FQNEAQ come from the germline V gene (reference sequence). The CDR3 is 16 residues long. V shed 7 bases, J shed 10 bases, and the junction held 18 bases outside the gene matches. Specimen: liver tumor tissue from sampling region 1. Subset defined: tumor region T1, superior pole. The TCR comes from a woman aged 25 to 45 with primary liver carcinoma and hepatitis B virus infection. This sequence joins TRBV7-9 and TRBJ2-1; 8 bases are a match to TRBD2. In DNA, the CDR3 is TGTGCCAGCAATCCGGCCCATCTCTTAGCGGGATTAGAGCAGTTCTTC. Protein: CASNPAHLLAGLEQFF.